These 9 T cell receptor beta chains were all obtained from the same sample, sequenced in a study of cytomegalovirus exposure and HLA in healthy donors. Use of 60 Vbeta and 13 Jbeta primers characterized the PCR. Profiled with immunoSEQ multiplex PCR; TCRdb holds only in-frame clones, not every one. Counted here are 120,000 to 150,000 clones, roughly three quarters occurring once; the ten biggest clones make up under 4.5%. The sample was PBMCs. These receptors originate from a man between 18 and 35 years old in good health and CMV-seronegative.

The chain recombines TRBV6-5 with TRBJ2-4; D may be TRBD2 (6 bases). V lost 4 bases and J lost 9, with 16 bases in between. Germline V lookup: CDR1 MNHEY, CDR2 SVGAGI. This CDR3 spans 14 amino acids. The DNA of the CDR3 is TGTGCCAGCAGTTTGTATCTCGGGCGGGGCATTCAGTACTTC. Residues: CASSLYLGRGIQYF.

This sequence joins TRBV6-5 and TRBJ2-7; 8 bases agree with TRBD1. Germline trimming cut 6 bases from V and 4 bases from J; bases unmatched to any gene: 8. The CDR3 has 14 amino acids. The V gene's germline CDR1 is MNHEY and CDR2 SVGAGI. CDR3 nucleotides: TGTGCCAGCAGACCCCAGGGGGCTGGATACGAGCAGTACTTC. As protein: CASRPQGAGYEQYF.

The J gene is TRBJ2-6, the V gene TRBV5-1; a possible D gene is TRBD1 (6 bases). From germline, CDR1 is SGHRS and CDR2 YFSETQ. The V gene lost 3 bases and the J gene lost 0 bases, with 13 bases spanning the gap. The CDR3 runs 17 residues. In nucleotides, the CDR3 is TGCGCCAGCAGCTCCGTGATACAGGGCTCTGGGGCCAACGTCCTGACTTTC. It specifies CASSSVIQGSGANVLTF.

This chain uses TRBV29-1 with TRBJ2-7; D remains ambiguous. The CDR3 runs to 13 residues. V was shortened by 4 bases and J by 1 base, with 11 bases between the two germline ends. Germline V gives CDR1 SQVTM, CDR2 ANQGSEA. The chain's CDR3 is CSVAEAPSYEQYF. The CDR3 nucleotides are TGCAGCGTTGCGGAAGCGCCGTCCTACGAGCAGTACTTC.

CDR3 nucleotides: TGTGCCAGCAGTGACTCGACTAGCGGGGAAGGAACCGGGGAGCTGTTTTTT. Translated, it gives CASSDSTSGEGTGELFF. The chain recombines TRBV6-4 with TRBJ2-2, with 11 bases that match TRBD2. The trim removed 0 bases at V and 5 bases at J, leaving 5 bases unmatched. The CDR3 covers 17 residues. Germline values: CDR1 MRHNA, CDR2 SNTAGT.

The chain couples TRBV21-1 to TRBJ1-4; the table assigns TRBD1, which was not confirmed against the DNA. TRBV21-1 is a pseudogene segment. CDR3 length equals 13 residues. CDR3 amino acids: CASSKKAGEKLFF. The CDR3 DNA follows: TGTGCCAGCAGCAAAAAAGCAGGGGAAAAACTGTTTTTT.

V is TRBV28 and J is TRBJ1-4, with D hard to call. The germline V and J ends were trimmed by 3 bases and 8 bases, with 10 bases remaining between them. The CDR3 length is 13 residues. The germline CDR1 and CDR2 sequences are MDHEN and SYDVKM. CDR3 protein: CASSFGREEKLFF. In nucleotides, the CDR3 is TGTGCCAGCAGTTTTGGGCGGGAGGAAAAACTGTTTTTT.

The chain uses TRBV4-2 and TRBJ2-3; no clear D gene. The V and J ends lost 5 bases and 0 bases respectively, with 18 bases between them. Germline V gene data show CDR1 as LGHNA and CDR2 as YNFKEQ. The CDR3 consists of 17 residues. CDR3 residues: CASSSGSLVPSTDTQYF. The CDR3 DNA reads as TGTGCCAGCAGCTCTGGGTCCCTAGTGCCTAGCACAGATACGCAGTATTTT.

In this sample, this clone turned up once. J is TRBJ1-4 and V is TRBV29-1; D gene unclear. This CDR3 has 13 residues. Germline V gives CDR1 SQVTM, CDR2 ANQGSEA. V was clipped by 6 bases and J by 3 bases, with 11 bases between them. CDR3 protein: CSVTLRANEKLFF. In DNA, the CDR3 is TGCAGCGTGACCCTGAGGGCTAATGAAAAACTGTTTTTT.